Shown below are 18 T cell receptor beta chains from a single sample sequenced in a study of blood T cell repertoires in COVID-19. Assay: immunoSEQ multiplex PCR; the TCRdb copy retains only in-frame clones and omits some. The sample has roughly 150,000 clones, 90% to 95% seen once; the top ten hold just under 2%. Sequencing was carried out using peripheral blood. The receptors shown here come from a woman in her sixties or seventies with COVID-19, enrolled during active disease.

This clone was picked up one time. This chain connects TRBV18 to TRBJ1-5, with 9 bases that match TRBD1. The trim removed 4 bases at V and 6 bases at J, leaving 7 bases unmatched. CDR1 is KGHSH, CDR2 LQKENI, per germline. CDR3 length: 15 amino acids. The CDR3 DNA is TGTGCCAGCTCACAGGGACAGGGTTCGGTTCAGCCCCAGCATTTT. As protein: CASSQGQGSVQPQHF.

This clone was counted once. The chain has TRBV6-2 or TRBV6-3 and TRBJ2-5; a weak D match, TRBD2 (5 bases). The V and J ends lost 6 bases and 3 bases respectively, with 17 bases between them. The length of the CDR3 is 15 residues. Germline CDR1 MNHEY, CDR2 SVGEGT. Here the CDR3 reads CASSIGTGVKETQYF. CDR3 DNA sequence: TGTGCCAGCAGCATAGGCACCGGGGTGAAAGAGACCCAGTACTTC.

Only one count was recorded for this clone. The J gene is TRBJ1-2, the V gene TRBV27; the D gene is possibly TRBD1 (5 bases). The CDR3 length is 14 residues. Germline lookup yields CDR1 MNHEY and CDR2 SMNVEV (reference sequence). Trimming pared 4 bases from V and 4 bases from J, leaving 13 bases between. The CDR3 nucleotides read TGTGCCAGCAGTTCAGGACAAGCGCCCTATGGCTACACCTTC. This sequence encodes CASSSGQAPYGYTF.

The chain employs TRBV28 and TRBJ2-7; a weak D match, TRBD1 (5 bases). The germline gives CDR1 MDHEN, CDR2 SYDVKM. The CDR3 extends over 15 amino acids. V gave up 3 bases and J gave up 4 bases, with 16 bases separating them. The CDR3 spells CASSFQGDLGYEQYF. Written as DNA, the CDR3 is TGTGCCAGCAGTTTTCAGGGCGACTTGGGGTACGAGCAGTACTTC.

This chain connects TRBV10-3 to TRBJ1-3; possibly TRBD1 for D (5 bases). The CDR3 runs to 15 residues. CDR1 and CDR2 from the germline V gene are ENHRY and SYGVKD. V was clipped by 1 base and J by 1 base, with 8 bases between them. CDR3 nucleotide sequence: TGTGCCATCAGTGAGTTTAAGGGGTCTGGAAACACCATATATTTT. Its translation is CAISEFKGSGNTIYF.

The chain joins TRBV9 to TRBJ2-5, with a tentative D call TRBD1 (6 bases). The CDR3 sequence is 14 residues long. The V gene lost 0 bases and the J gene lost 5 bases, with 11 bases spanning the gap. Per germline, CDR1 SGDLS and CDR2 YYNGEE. CDR3 coding DNA: TGTGCCAGCAGCGTAGCTACAAGGGGGGAGACCCAGTACTTC. Encoded protein: CASSVATRGETQYF.

The CDR3 coding sequence is TGTGCCAGCCAAGTCGGTTTGGATTCACCCCTCCACTTT. Translation gives CASQVGLDSPLHF. The chain links TRBV18 to TRBJ1-6; D remains ambiguous. V was pared by 8 bases and J by 8 bases, with 13 bases between. This CDR3 has 13 residues. CDR1 and CDR2 (germline): KGHSH, LQKENI.

The count of this clone is one. The chain is built from TRBV5-6 and TRBJ1-2; 7 positions match TRBD1. CDR3 size: 16 residues. The junction had 8 bases not matched to a gene; V was cut back by 3 bases and J by 0 bases. CDR1 and CDR2 (germline): SGHDT, YYEEEE. CDR3 protein: CASSSGTADPNYGYTF. DNA for the CDR3: TGTGCCAGCAGCTCCGGGACAGCAGACCCTAACTATGGCTACACCTTC. The whole variable domain, filled in from reference TRBV5-6 and TRBJ1-2, reads DAGVTQSPTHLIKTRGQQVTLRCSPKSGHDTVSWYQQALGQGPQFIFQYYEEEERQRGNFPDRFSGHQFPNYSSELNVNALLLGDSALYLCASSSGTADPNYGYTFGSGTRLTVV.

The chain uses TRBV4-2 and TRBJ1-1; D may be TRBD1 (5 bases). Trimming removed 3 bases at V and 2 bases at J, with 16 bases between. CDR1 LGHNA and CDR2 YNFKEQ come from the germline V gene. The CDR3 has 16 residues. CDR3 in amino acids: CASSQAYKTGNTEAFF. The CDR3 region has the DNA TGTGCCAGCAGCCAGGCTTATAAAACAGGAAACACTGAAGCTTTCTTT.

The chain employs TRBV6-1 and TRBJ2-3; D unclear. CDR1 is MNHNS, CDR2 SASEGT, per germline. The CDR3 contains 13 residues. Trimming stripped 0 bases from V and 4 bases from J, with 5 bases between. The CDR3, as DNA: TGTGCCAGCAGTGAAGCCCGTCCAGATACGCAGTATTTT. Its protein product is CASSEARPDTQYF.

Concerning this clone itself: The junction differs from germline at one of its ends, possibly a read error. Other DNA variants within this sample encode the same CDR3. This rearrangement joins TRBV19 to TRBJ2-7; 7 bases are a match to TRBD2. Germline values: CDR1 LNHDA, CDR2 SQIVND (reference sequence). The CDR3 covers 12 residues. Here the CDR3 DNA reads TGTGCCAGTAGTATTCGGGGGAGGGAGCAGTACTTT. It yields the protein CASSIRGREQYF.

The chain links TRBV4-1 to TRBJ2-7, with D perhaps matching TRBD2 (6 bases). This CDR3 has 16 amino acids. Trimming stripped 5 bases from V and 0 bases from J, with 17 bases between. Germline CDR1 is MGHRA and CDR2 is YSYEKL. CDR3 sequence reads: CASSSAGSLSSYEQYF. The CDR3 region has the DNA TGCGCCAGCAGCTCGGCCGGGAGCTTGAGCTCCTACGAGCAGTACTTC.

V usage is TRBV9 and J usage is TRBJ2-2, with 8 bases identical to TRBD1. Germline V gives CDR1 SGDLS, CDR2 YYNGEE. V trimming: 4 bases; J trimming: 5 bases; junction bases outside the gene matches: 7. The CDR3 is 15 amino acids. CDR3 sequence reads: CASSTTGDSTGELFF. As DNA, the CDR3 is TGTGCCAGCAGCACGACAGGGGATTCAACCGGGGAGCTGTTTTTT.

The rearrangement joins TRBV18 to TRBJ1-4; D ambiguous. V was pared by 2 bases and J by 7 bases, with 11 bases between. The CDR3 sequence is 14 residues long. CDR1 is KGHSH, CDR2 LQKENI, per germline. CDR3 coding DNA: TGTGCCAGCTCACCAGTGATTGGAGGTGAAAAACTGTTTTTT. Its protein is CASSPVIGGEKLFF.

V gene TRBV6-2 or TRBV6-3 combines with J gene TRBJ1-2, with D uncertain. This CDR3 has 21 residues. Germline V lookup: CDR1 MNHEY, CDR2 SVGEGT. Trimming removed 3 bases from V and 8 bases from J, with 37 bases in between. DNA for the CDR3: TGTGCCAGCAGTTATGGCGTGGGAGCCGGTCGCTCACCCAAGGAGATTAGCGGCTACACCTTC. Protein product: CASSYGVGAGRSPKEISGYTF.

The CDR3: CASSLTLGAPEAFF. DNA for the CDR3: TGTGCCAGCTCACTAACCTTAGGAGCCCCTGAAGCTTTCTTT. The chain is built from TRBV18 and TRBJ1-1; D is unresolved. The V gene's germline CDR1 is KGHSH and CDR2 LQKENI. V was shortened by 4 bases and J by 6 bases, with 15 bases between the two germline ends. This CDR3 comprises 14 residues.

This chain joins TRBV5-4 and TRBJ1-1; D is unresolved. The CDR3 spans 15 residues. Looked up from germline, CDR1 is SGHNT and CDR2 is YYREEE (reference sequence). The V gene lost 0 bases and the J gene lost 1 base, with 10 bases spanning the gap. The CDR3 protein is CASSLDLLRNTEAFF. CDR3 nucleotides: TGTGCCAGCAGCTTGGACCTTCTGAGGAACACTGAAGCTTTCTTT.

The chain uses TRBV19 and TRBJ1-1, with TRBD1 identical over 12 bases. The CDR3 is made up of 17 amino acids. Germline-derived CDR1 and CDR2 are LNHDA and SQIVND (reference sequence). Trimming cost V 4 bases and J 7 bases; bases outside gene matches: 13. CDR3 protein: CASSNWDRGRPRGEAFF. The DNA of the CDR3 is TGTGCCAGTAGTAATTGGGACAGGGGGCGGCCCCGCGGTGAAGCTTTCTTT.